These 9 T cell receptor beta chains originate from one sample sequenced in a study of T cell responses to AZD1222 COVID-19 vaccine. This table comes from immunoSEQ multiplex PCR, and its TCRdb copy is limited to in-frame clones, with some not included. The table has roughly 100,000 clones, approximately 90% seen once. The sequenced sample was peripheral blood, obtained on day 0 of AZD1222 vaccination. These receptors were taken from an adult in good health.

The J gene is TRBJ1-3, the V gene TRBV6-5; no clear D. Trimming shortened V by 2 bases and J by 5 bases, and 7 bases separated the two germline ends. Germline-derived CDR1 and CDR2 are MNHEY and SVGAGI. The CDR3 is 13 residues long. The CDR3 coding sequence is TGTGCCAGCAGTTACAGCACGAGAAACACCATATATTTT. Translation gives CASSYSTRNTIYF.

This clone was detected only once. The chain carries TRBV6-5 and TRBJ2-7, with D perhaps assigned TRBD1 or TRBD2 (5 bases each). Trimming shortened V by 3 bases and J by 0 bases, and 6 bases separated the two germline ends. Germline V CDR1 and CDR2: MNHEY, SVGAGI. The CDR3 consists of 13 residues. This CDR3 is CASSYGTSYEQYF. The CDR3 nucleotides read TGTGCCAGCAGTTATGGGACCTCCTACGAGCAGTACTTC.

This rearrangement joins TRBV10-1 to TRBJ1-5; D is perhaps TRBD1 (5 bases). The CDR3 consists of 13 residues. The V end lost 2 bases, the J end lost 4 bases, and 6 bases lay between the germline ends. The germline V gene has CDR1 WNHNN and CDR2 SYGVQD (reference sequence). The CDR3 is CASSERGNQPQHF. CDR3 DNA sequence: TGCGCCAGCAGTGAGCGGGGGAATCAGCCCCAGCATTTT.

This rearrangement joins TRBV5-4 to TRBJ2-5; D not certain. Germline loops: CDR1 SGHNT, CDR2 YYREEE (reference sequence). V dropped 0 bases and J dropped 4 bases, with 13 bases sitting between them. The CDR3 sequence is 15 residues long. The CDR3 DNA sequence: TGTGCCAGCAGCTTGGGAGTTTTGAAGCCAGAGACCCAGTACTTC. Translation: CASSLGVLKPETQYF.

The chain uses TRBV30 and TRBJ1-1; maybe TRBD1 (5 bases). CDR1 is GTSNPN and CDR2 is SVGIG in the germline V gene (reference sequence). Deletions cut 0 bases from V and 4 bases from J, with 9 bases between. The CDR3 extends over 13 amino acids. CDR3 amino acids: CAWSVLGRTEAFF. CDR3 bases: TGTGCCTGGAGTGTACTGGGGCGCACTGAAGCTTTCTTT.

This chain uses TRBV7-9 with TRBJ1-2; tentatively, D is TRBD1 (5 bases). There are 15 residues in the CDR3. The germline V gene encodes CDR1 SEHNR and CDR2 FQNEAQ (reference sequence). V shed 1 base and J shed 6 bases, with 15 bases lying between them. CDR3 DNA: TGTGCCAGCAGCTTAGTAGCCAGGATGGGGGATGGCTACACCTTC. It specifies CASSLVARMGDGYTF. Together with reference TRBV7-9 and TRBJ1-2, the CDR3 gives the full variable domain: DTGVSQNPRHKITKRGQNVTFRCDPISEHNRLYWYRQTLGQGPEFLTYFQNEAQLEKSRLLSDRFSAERPKGSFSTLEIQRTEQGDSAMYLCASSLVARMGDGYTFGSGTRLTVV.

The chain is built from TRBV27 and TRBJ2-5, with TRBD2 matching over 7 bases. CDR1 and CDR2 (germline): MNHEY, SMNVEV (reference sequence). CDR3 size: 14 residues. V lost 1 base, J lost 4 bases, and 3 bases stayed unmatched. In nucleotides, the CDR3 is TGTGCCAGCAGTTTATGGGGGGGAGGAGAGACCCAGTACTTC. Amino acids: CASSLWGGGETQYF.

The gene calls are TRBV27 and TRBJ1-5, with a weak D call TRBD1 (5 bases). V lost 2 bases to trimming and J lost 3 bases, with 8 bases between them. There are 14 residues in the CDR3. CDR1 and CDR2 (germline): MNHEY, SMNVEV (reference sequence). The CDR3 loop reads CASSLGASNQPQHF. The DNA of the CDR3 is TGTGCCAGCAGTTTAGGGGCTTCCAATCAGCCCCAGCATTTT.

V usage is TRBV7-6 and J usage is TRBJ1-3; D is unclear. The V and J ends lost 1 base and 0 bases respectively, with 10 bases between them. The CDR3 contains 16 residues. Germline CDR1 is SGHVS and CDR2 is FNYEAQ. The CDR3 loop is CASSLVVLNSGNTIYF. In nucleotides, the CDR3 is TGTGCCAGCAGCTTAGTTGTCTTAAACTCTGGAAACACCATATATTTT. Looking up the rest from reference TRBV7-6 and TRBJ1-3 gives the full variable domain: GAGVSQSPRYKVTKRGQDVALRCDPISGHVSLYWYRQALGQGPEFLTYFNYEAQQDKSGLPNDRFSAERPEGSISTLTIQRTEQRDSAMYRCASSLVVLNSGNTIYFGEGSWLTVV.